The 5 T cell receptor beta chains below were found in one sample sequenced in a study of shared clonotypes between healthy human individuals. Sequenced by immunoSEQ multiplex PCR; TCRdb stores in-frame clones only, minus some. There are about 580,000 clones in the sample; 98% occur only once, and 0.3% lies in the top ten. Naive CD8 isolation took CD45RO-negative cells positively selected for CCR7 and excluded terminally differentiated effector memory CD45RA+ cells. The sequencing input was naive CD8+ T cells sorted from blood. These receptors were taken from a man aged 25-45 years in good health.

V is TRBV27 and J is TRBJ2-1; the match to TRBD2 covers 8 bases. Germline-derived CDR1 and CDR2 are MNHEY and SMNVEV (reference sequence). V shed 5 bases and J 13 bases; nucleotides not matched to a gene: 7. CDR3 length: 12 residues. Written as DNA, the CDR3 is TGTGCCAGCAGTCCGCCGGGACTAGAACAGTTCTTC. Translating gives CASSPPGLEQFF.

The CDR3 reads CRLRSGAGQGTYEQYF. The CDR3 DNA is TGCAGGTTGAGGTCAGGGGCGGGACAGGGAACCTACGAGCAGTACTTC. The V gene is TRBV29-1, the J gene TRBJ2-7; 9 nucleotides match TRBD1. The CDR3 length is 16 residues. In germline, CDR1 is SQVTM, CDR2 ANQGSEA.

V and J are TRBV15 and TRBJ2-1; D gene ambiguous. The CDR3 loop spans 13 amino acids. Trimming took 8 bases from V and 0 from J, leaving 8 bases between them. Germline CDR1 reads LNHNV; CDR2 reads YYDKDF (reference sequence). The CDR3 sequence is CATLSSSYNEQFF. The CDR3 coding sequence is TGTGCCACCCTCTCGAGCTCCTACAATGAGCAGTTCTTC. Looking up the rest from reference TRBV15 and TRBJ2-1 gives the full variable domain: DAMVIQNPRYQVTQFGKPVTLSCSQTLNHNVMYWYQQKSSQAPKLLFHYYDKDFNNEADTPDNFQSRRPNTSFCFLDIRSPGLGDTAMYLCATLSSSYNEQFFGPGTRLTVL.

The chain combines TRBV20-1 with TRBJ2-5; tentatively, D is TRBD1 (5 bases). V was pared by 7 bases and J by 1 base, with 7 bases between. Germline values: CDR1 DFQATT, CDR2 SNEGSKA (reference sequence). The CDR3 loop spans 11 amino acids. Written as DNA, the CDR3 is TGCAGTGGACAGCTCCAAGAGACCCAGTACTTC. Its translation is CSGQLQETQYF.

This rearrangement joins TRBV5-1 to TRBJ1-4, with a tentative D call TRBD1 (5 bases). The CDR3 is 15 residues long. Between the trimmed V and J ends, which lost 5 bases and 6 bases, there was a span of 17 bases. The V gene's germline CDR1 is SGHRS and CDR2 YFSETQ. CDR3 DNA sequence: TGCGCCAGCAGACGGGACTCCCGAACGGATGAAAAACTGTTTTTT. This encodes CASRRDSRTDEKLFF. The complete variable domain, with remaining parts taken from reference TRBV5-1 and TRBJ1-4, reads KAGVTQTPRYLIKTRGQQVTLSCSPISGHRSVSWYQQTPGQGLQFLFEYFSETQRNKGNFPGRFSGRQFSNSRSEMNVSTLELGDSALYLCASRRDSRTDEKLFFGSGTQLSVL.